The next 10 T cell receptor beta chains were all read from a single sample in a study of metastatic and nonmetastatic thyroid tumors. TCRdb re-analyzed the PCR reads through MiXCR. The data contain around 21,000 clones, about 18% of them singletons. No treatment of any kind had been given to any patient before thyroid surgery. Sequences were obtained from blood. These TCRs come from a male donor with papillary thyroid cancer or a benign thyroid nodule (not recorded which). Some clones in this sample may be carry-over from other donors' samples.

With regard to this clone: A much larger clone is a single base away; this may be a read error. Within the sample, other DNA sequences also encode this same CDR3. The chain links TRBV5-5 to TRBJ1-1, with D tentatively TRBD1 (5 bases). Germline-derived CDR1 and CDR2 are SGHKS and YYEKEE (reference sequence). The CDR3 has 12 amino acids. The CDR3 loop reads CASSRGNTEAFF. Written as DNA, the CDR3 is TGTGCCAGCAGCAGGGGAAACACTGAAGCCTTCTTT.

This clone was seen many times. V and J are TRBV5-1 and TRBJ2-1; D is possibly TRBD1 or TRBD2 (5 bases each). This CDR3 is built from 16 residues. Germline values: CDR1 SGHRS, CDR2 YFSETQ. Trimming shortened V by 0 bases and J by 2 bases, and 12 bases separated the two germline ends. The CDR3 DNA sequence: TGCGCCAGCAGCTTGGGTGAGGGGTTAGCCTACAATGAGCAGTTCTTC. Amino acids: CASSLGEGLAYNEQFF.

This clone was observed many times. In DNA form, the CDR3 reads TGTGCCAGCAGCGTAGACCCTTTGGGGGCCAACGTCCTGACTTTC. It specifies CASSVDPLGANVLTF. This chain uses TRBV9 with TRBJ2-6; D is unclear. Germline V gene sequence: CDR1 SGDLS, CDR2 YYNGEE. The ends were cut back, 0 bases at V and 4 bases at J, with 8 bases in the middle. The CDR3 sequence is 15 residues long.

This clone has ten or more counts. The V call is TRBV11-2, the J call TRBJ1-1; D call uncertain. V lost 0 bases and J lost 4, with 15 bases in between. The CDR3 totals 16 residues. Germline V CDR1 and CDR2: SGHAT, FQNNGV. The CDR3: CASSLDRREASTEAFF. Written as DNA, the CDR3 is TGTGCCAGCAGCTTAGATAGGAGGGAGGCGAGCACTGAAGCTTTCTTT. Drawing the rest from reference TRBV11-2 and TRBJ1-1, the complete variable domain is EAGVAQSPRYKIIEKRQSVAFWCNPISGHATLYWYQQILGQGPKLLIQFQNNGVVDDSQLPKDRFSAERLKGVDSTLKIQPAKLEDSAVYLCASSLDRREASTEAFFGQGTRLTVV.

This clone appeared many times. The gene calls are TRBV9 and TRBJ1-3, with TRBD1 identical over 9 bases. The CDR3 has 15 residues. V was clipped by 3 bases and J by 2 bases; unmatched bases: 3. Germline CDR1 reads SGDLS; CDR2 reads YYNGEE. The CDR3 sequence: CASSATGGAGNTIYF. In DNA, the CDR3 is TGTGCCAGCAGCGCTACAGGGGGCGCTGGAAACACCATATATTTT.

A few counts support this clone. This rearrangement joins TRBV5-4 to TRBJ2-7, with 9 bases identical to TRBD1. This CDR3 has 13 amino acids. V lost 6 bases and J lost 2; bases outside the gene matches: 3. Germline CDR1 is SGHNT and CDR2 is YYREEE (reference sequence). In DNA form, the CDR3 reads TGTGCCAGCACGAGACAGGGGGCCTACGAGCAGTACTTC. Its translation is CASTRQGAYEQYF.

This clone was counted a few times. The junction and the germline gene differ at one end; a read error may be behind it. The chain carries TRBV6-2 or TRBV6-3 and TRBJ1-1, with D uncertain. This CDR3 contains 17 residues. Germline CDR1 MNHEY, CDR2 SVGEGT. In nucleotides, the CDR3 is TGTGCCAGCAGTCTAGGACGGAAGTTGCCCTACGTGACTGAATCTTTCTTT. Protein: CASSLGRKLPYVTESFF.

This chain uses TRBV5-1 with TRBJ2-3; 10 bases fit TRBD2. This CDR3 region has 15 residues. From germline, CDR1 is SGHRS and CDR2 YFSETQ. The V gene end was trimmed by 3 bases and the J gene end by 1 base; junction bases not matched to a gene: 2. The CDR3 sequence: CASSSGTSGTDTQYF. CDR3 in DNA: TGCGCCAGCAGCTCCGGGACTAGCGGCACAGATACGCAGTATTTT.

Ten or more counts support this clone. The V call is TRBV6-5, the J call TRBJ2-5, with TRBD2 as a possible D gene (6 bases). This CDR3 has 15 residues. V gave up 2 bases and J gave up 2 bases, with 12 bases separating them. Germline assignment: CDR1 MNHEY and CDR2 SVGAGI. The CDR3 DNA reads TGTGCCAGCAGTTACCGGGGGAGAAGGCAAGAGACCCAGTACTTC. Translation: CASSYRGRRQETQYF.

This clone showed up many times. A single base separates this from a much larger clone, so it may be a read error. The chain employs TRBV2 and TRBJ1-4, with a tentative D call TRBD1 (6 bases). This CDR3 has 13 amino acids. Germline CDR1 reads SNHLY; CDR2 reads FYNNEI. Trimming left V 8 bases short and J 5 bases short, with 12 bases between. CDR3 sequence: CASQDSPNEKLFF. The CDR3 nucleotides are TGTGCCAGCCAGGACAGCCCAAATGAAAAACTGTTTTTT.